The source of this T cell receptor beta chain is a study of beta chain features in type 1 diabetes. cDNA synthesis used the whole RNA isolate, giving expressed TCRB sequences. Clones were read by immunoSEQ multiplex PCR, and TCRdb kept only the in-frame ones, dropping some. This table has some 410,000 clones, 11% to 15% appearing once. Trimming cost V 5 bases and J 5 bases; bases outside gene matches: 8. CDR1 is SEHNR and CDR2 is FQNEAQ in the germline V gene (reference sequence). This CDR3 has 15 amino acids. J is TRBJ2-1 and V is TRBV7-9; 8 positions match TRBD2. Source material: naive CD4+ T cells from blood. The origin of this receptor is a man aged 25-40 years in good health. CDR3 in DNA: TGTGCCAGCAGCCTGGCCCGACTAGCGCACAATGAGCAGTTCTTC. Its translation: CASSLARLAHNEQFF.